Below are 32 T cell receptor beta chains sequenced from a single sample in a study of cytomegalovirus exposure and HLA in healthy donors. The PCR employed 60 Vbeta primers together with 13 Jbeta primers. Generated by immunoSEQ multiplex PCR, the TCRdb table keeps only in-frame clones and is missing some. The profile shows approximately 190,000 clones, around four fifths of them singletons. The sequencing sample was made of PBMCs. The receptors shown here come from a man aged 40-49 years in good health and CMV-seropositive.

The J gene is TRBJ2-5, the V gene TRBV6-7, with 8 bases matching TRBD2. The end of the DNA is better explained by TRBJ2-7, so the J call may be wrong. TRBV6-7 is identified as an open reading frame with a role that is uncertain. The CDR3 is 17 amino acids. The CDR3 sequence: CASSYSSSTSDSYEQYF. CDR3 DNA: TGTGCCAGCAGTTACTCGTCGTCGACTAGCGACTCCTACGAGCAGTACTTC.

The chain links TRBV19 to TRBJ2-5; D is unclear. The CDR3 extends over 14 amino acids. Germline CDR1 reads LNHDA; CDR2 reads SQIVND (reference sequence). V was pared by 5 bases and J by 1 base, with 11 bases between. Written as DNA, the CDR3 is TGTGCCAGTAGTCGTCTAGACTCCCAAGAGACCCAGTACTTC. Residues: CASSRLDSQETQYF.

This clone was detected a few times. J is TRBJ2-3 and V is TRBV11-2; 13 bases agree with TRBD2. CDR1 is SGHAT and CDR2 is FQNNGV in the germline V gene. CDR3 size: 18 residues. V shed 4 bases, J shed 6 bases, and the junction held 13 bases outside the gene matches. This CDR3 reads CASSSLGLAGASADTQYF. CDR3 bases: TGTGCCAGCAGCTCACTAGGACTAGCGGGAGCTTCCGCTGATACGCAGTATTTT.

The chain combines TRBV6-5 with TRBJ2-1, with 9 bases that match TRBD1. The CDR3 has 15 amino acids. J gave up 5 bases and V 5 bases, and 7 bases lay outside the gene matches. Germline V lookup: CDR1 MNHEY, CDR2 SVGAGI. DNA for the CDR3: TGTGCCAGCAGTCCCGGACAGGGGAAAAACAATGAGCAGTTCTTC. Translation gives CASSPGQGKNNEQFF.

The chain recombines TRBV28 with TRBJ1-1; D gene uncertain. The length of the CDR3 is 17 residues. The V and J ends lost 4 bases and 1 base respectively, with 19 bases between them. Germline-derived CDR1 and CDR2 are MDHEN and SYDVKM. CDR3 residues: CASSSAGRGRGNTEAFF. The CDR3 DNA sequence: TGTGCCAGCAGTTCCGCGGGGAGAGGACGAGGGAACACTGAAGCTTTCTTT.

This rearrangement joins TRBV7-8 to TRBJ2-7; TRBD1 might be the D (5 bases). Looked up from germline, CDR1 is SGHVS and CDR2 is FQNEAQ. With 1 base removed from V and 6 bases from J, the gap between germline ends came to 13 bases. CDR3 size: 14 residues. The CDR3 protein is CASSLVDSFAEQYF. The CDR3 nucleotides are TGTGCCAGCAGCTTAGTTGACAGCTTCGCCGAGCAGTACTTC.

V is TRBV27 and J is TRBJ1-2; TRBD1 agrees at 8 bases. Per germline, CDR1 MNHEY and CDR2 SMNVEV (reference sequence). J was trimmed by 2 bases and V by 5 bases; bases with no gene match: 4. The CDR3 has 14 residues. This CDR3 reads CASSTYRGNYGYTF. In DNA, the CDR3 is TGTGCCAGCAGTACTTACAGGGGGAACTATGGCTACACCTTC.

Notes on this clone: Other DNA sequences in the same sample also yield this CDR3. The chain couples TRBV28 to TRBJ1-2; D uncertain. CDR3 size: 12 residues. The germline V and J ends were trimmed by 2 bases and 5 bases, with 6 bases remaining between them. Germline lookup yields CDR1 MDHEN and CDR2 SYDVKM. The CDR3 loop reads CASSLGGYGYTF. The DNA of the CDR3 is TGTGCCAGCAGTTTAGGCGGGTATGGCTACACCTTC.

The chain joins TRBV28 to TRBJ1-2, with no clear D. Germline CDR1 is MDHEN and CDR2 is SYDVKM. The CDR3 has 13 residues. V was trimmed by 4 bases and J by 8 bases, leaving 14 bases between them. The CDR3 is CASSSFVPRGYTF. The DNA of the CDR3 is TGTGCCAGCAGTTCGTTTGTCCCTCGGGGCTACACCTTC.

The chain couples TRBV29-1 to TRBJ2-1; TRBD1 aligns across 7 bases. Looked up from germline, CDR1 is SQVTM and CDR2 is ANQGSEA. V gave up 7 bases and J gave up 8 bases; unmatched junction bases: 8. CDR3 length: 12 amino acids. In nucleotides, the CDR3 is TGCAGCGCCGAAACAGGGGTGGATGAGCAGTTCTTC. Its protein product is CSAETGVDEQFF.

This clone was seen more than once but under ten times. The chain has TRBV6-4 and TRBJ2-1; TRBD2 is a possible D gene (6 bases). CDR1 is MRHNA, CDR2 SNTAGT, per germline. V lost 3 bases and J lost 3, with 12 bases in between. The CDR3 loop spans 15 amino acids. Here the CDR3 reads CASSELASDYNEQFF. The DNA for the CDR3 is TGTGCCAGCAGTGAGTTGGCTAGCGACTACAATGAGCAGTTCTTC.

CDR3 sequence: CASSTPRGAAYGYTF. The CDR3 DNA sequence: TGTGCCAGCAGTACCCCCCGGGGGGCAGCCTATGGCTACACCTTC. V and J are TRBV6-1 and TRBJ1-2, with D perhaps TRBD1 (6 bases). Trimming stripped 5 bases from V and 4 bases from J, with 17 bases between. This CDR3 spans 15 amino acids. Germline CDR1 reads MNHNS; CDR2 reads SASEGT.

V is TRBV6-1 and J is TRBJ1-1; possible D gene TRBD1, 5 bases. Per germline, CDR1 MNHNS and CDR2 SASEGT. V was shortened by 2 bases and J by 3 bases, with 10 bases between the two germline ends. The CDR3 is made up of 14 amino acids. CDR3 sequence reads: CASSEYQGDTEAFF. The DNA of the CDR3 is TGTGCCAGCAGTGAATACCAAGGGGACACTGAAGCTTTCTTT.

With regard to this clone: The sample has other DNA sequences that encode this CDR3 too. This chain links TRBV27 with TRBJ1-1; TRBD1 is a possible D gene (6 bases). This CDR3 has 11 residues. Germline lookup yields CDR1 MNHEY and CDR2 SMNVEV (reference sequence). V lost 6 bases and J lost 4, with 6 bases in between. The CDR3 DNA reads as TGTGCCAGCAGCAGGGGCACTGAAGCTTTCTTT. It specifies CASSRGTEAFF.

This clone was observed once. The V and J genes are TRBV28 and TRBJ1-1, with D possibly matching TRBD1 (6 bases). CDR3 length: 16 residues. CDR1 and CDR2 from the germline V gene are MDHEN and SYDVKM. The V and J ends lost 5 bases and 4 bases respectively, with 20 bases between them. The DNA for the CDR3 is TGTGCCAGCAGTCCCCTCGGGAGGGGGGTTGGCACTGAAGCTTTCTTT. Translated: CASSPLGRGVGTEAFF.

This clone appeared once. CDR3 protein: CASSQASGRATYEQYF. In DNA form, the CDR3 reads TGCGCCAGCAGCCAAGCTAGCGGGAGGGCTACCTACGAGCAGTACTTC. The rearrangement joins TRBV4-1 to TRBJ2-7, with 12 bases that match TRBD2. The CDR3 totals 16 residues. Germline CDR1 reads MGHRA; CDR2 reads YSYEKL. Trimming cost V 1 base and J 2 bases; bases outside gene matches: 3.

The rearrangement joins TRBV6-5 to TRBJ2-2; 7 nucleotides agree with TRBD2. J lost 1 base, V lost 4 bases, and 6 bases had no gene match. From germline, CDR1 is MNHEY and CDR2 SVGAGI. The CDR3 consists of 16 residues. The CDR3 spells CASSLEAGRNTGELFF. The DNA of the CDR3 is TGTGCCAGCAGTTTAGAAGCGGGGAGGAACACCGGGGAGCTGTTTTTT.

J is TRBJ2-5 and V is TRBV9, with 10 nucleotides matching TRBD1. The germline gives CDR1 SGDLS, CDR2 YYNGEE. With 3 bases clipped from V and 3 bases from J, the junction kept 8 bases outside the gene matches. This CDR3 has 16 amino acids. The CDR3 spells CASSATGTGVKETQYF. The DNA of the CDR3 is TGTGCCAGCAGCGCTACCGGGACAGGGGTTAAAGAGACCCAGTACTTC.

Only a few counts were recorded for this clone. The genes are TRBV7-2 and TRBJ1-1, with 8 bases aligning to TRBD1. Germline V CDR1 and CDR2: SGHTA, FQGNSA. This CDR3 is built from 15 residues. J lost 5 bases, V lost 0 bases, and 5 bases had no gene match. CDR3 bases: TGTGCCAGCAGCTTAGCCCGAACAGGGGGGACTGAAGCTTTCTTT. Protein sequence: CASSLARTGGTEAFF.

The sample holds a few counts of this clone. The rearrangement links TRBV29-1 to TRBJ1-2; TRBD1 matches 7 bases. CDR3 length: 13 residues. In germline, CDR1 is SQVTM, CDR2 ANQGSEA. The trim removed 6 bases at V and 5 bases at J, leaving 9 bases unmatched. In DNA, the CDR3 is TGCAGCGTCTACGGACAGGCCTCTTATGGCTACACCTTC. It encodes CSVYGQASYGYTF. Full variable domain (outside the CDR3, taken from reference TRBV29-1 and TRBJ1-2): SAVISQKPSRDICQRGTSLTIQCQVDSQVTMMFWYRQQPGQSLTLIATANQGSEATYESGFVIDKFPISRPNLTFSTLTVSNMSPEDSSIYLCSVYGQASYGYTFGSGTRLTVV.

A few counts support this clone. V usage is TRBV5-1 and J usage is TRBJ1-1; D is undetermined. Germline CDR1 SGHRS, CDR2 YFSETQ. Between the trimmed V and J ends, which lost 3 bases and 1 base, there was a span of 10 bases. This CDR3 contains 14 residues. The CDR3 region is CASSSGSQNTEAFF. The CDR3 nucleotides are TGCGCCAGCAGCTCGGGGTCCCAGAACACTGAAGCTTTCTTT.

The chain joins TRBV5-4 to TRBJ2-3, with D possibly TRBD2 on 5 matching bases. V was pared by 4 bases and J by 8 bases, with 23 bases between. This CDR3 has 16 amino acids. Germline CDR1 is SGHNT and CDR2 is YYREEE (reference sequence). The CDR3 here is CASSPNDRRSSGTQYF. In nucleotides, the CDR3 is TGTGCCAGCAGCCCGAACGACCGGAGGTCGAGCGGTACGCAGTATTTT.

The V call is TRBV5-6, the J call TRBJ2-7; 8 bases are shared with TRBD1. V shed 0 bases, J shed 4 bases, and the junction held 6 bases outside the gene matches. From germline, CDR1 is SGHDT and CDR2 YYEEEE. The CDR3 spans 15 residues. CDR3 sequence reads: CASSLGQGAWYEQYF. The CDR3 DNA is TGTGCCAGCAGCTTGGGGCAGGGGGCGTGGTACGAGCAGTACTTC.

This clone appeared once. V is TRBV6-1 and J is TRBJ1-5, with D maybe TRBD1 (6 bases). CDR3 length: 15 amino acids. Germline CDR1 and CDR2: MNHNS and SASEGT. V was pared by 5 bases and J by 7 bases, with 18 bases between. CDR3 sequence: CASSSSGGAGQPQHF. DNA for the CDR3: TGTGCCAGCAGTTCATCGGGGGGCGCAGGGCAGCCCCAGCATTTT.

The chain is built from TRBV28 and TRBJ2-3; D unclear. This CDR3 contains 14 residues. Per the germline V gene, CDR1 is MDHEN and CDR2 is SYDVKM. V was pared by 6 bases and J by 2 bases, with 12 bases between. DNA of the CDR3: TGTGCCAGCAGGAGTGGCGGCTTCACAGATACGCAGTATTTT. Residues: CASRSGGFTDTQYF.

The genes are TRBV7-2 and TRBJ2-1; tentatively, D is TRBD2 (6 bases). CDR3 size: 16 residues. Germline values: CDR1 SGHTA, CDR2 FQGNSA. V was trimmed by 0 bases and J by 4 bases, leaving 13 bases between them. The CDR3 bases are TGTGCCAGCAGCTTAGCGCGGAGCGGGTTTTACAATGAGCAGTTCTTC. Its protein is CASSLARSGFYNEQFF.

The chain recombines TRBV10-3 with TRBJ1-2; a weak D match, TRBD1 (5 bases). The CDR3 is 16 residues long. Per the germline V gene, CDR1 is ENHRY and CDR2 is SYGVKD. V lost 0 bases and J 6 bases, leaving 17 bases between the germline ends. CDR3 in DNA: TGTGCCATCAGTGAGTCGAAAGGCGGCAGGGTTAATGGCTACACCTTC. Translating it yields CAISESKGGRVNGYTF.

The table lists this clone with a count of one. The V call is TRBV15, the J call TRBJ1-4; TRBD1 agrees at 7 bases. Germline CDR1 is LNHNV and CDR2 is YYDKDF (reference sequence). The CDR3 spans 13 residues. The V segment lost 4 bases and the J segment 5 bases; nucleotides outside the gene matches: 1. This CDR3 reads CATSKGQNEKLFF. CDR3 DNA: TGTGCCACCAGCAAGGGACAGAATGAAAAACTGTTTTTT.

This clone was seen once. The chain couples TRBV12-5 to TRBJ2-7, with 12 bases aligning to TRBD2. Per germline, CDR1 LGHNT and CDR2 FRNRAP. J lost 2 bases, V lost 4 bases, and 3 bases had no gene match. CDR3 length: 15 residues. The CDR3 DNA sequence: TGTGCTAGTGGTTCTGGGACTAGCGGGCCCTACGAGCAGTACTTC. Protein: CASGSGTSGPYEQYF.

This clone has only one observation. The chain links TRBV5-1 to TRBJ2-5; TRBD1 agrees at 10 bases. The better agreement between TRBJ2-7 and the DNA end casts doubt on the J call. The CDR3 is made up of 14 amino acids. Germline values: CDR1 SGHRS, CDR2 YFSETQ. The CDR3 reads CASSRDRGDYEQYF. In nucleotides, the CDR3 is TGCGCCAGCAGCCGGGACAGGGGCGACTACGAGCAGTACTTC.

The genes are TRBV30 and TRBJ1-6; 8 bases are a match to TRBD1. V lost 2 bases, J lost 7 bases, and 7 bases stayed unmatched. Germline V CDR1 and CDR2: GTSNPN, SVGIG (reference sequence). The CDR3 is 15 amino acids. The CDR3 here is CAWSPRTGSNSPLHF. The CDR3, as DNA: TGTGCCTGGAGTCCCAGGACAGGGAGCAATTCACCCCTCCACTTT.

This chain joins TRBV27 and TRBJ2-1, with TRBD2 as a possible D gene (6 bases). The germline V and J ends were trimmed by 3 bases and 14 bases, with 11 bases remaining between them. This CDR3 comprises 11 residues. Per the germline V gene, CDR1 is MNHEY and CDR2 is SMNVEV (reference sequence). The CDR3 protein is CASSFGTHEFF. The CDR3 coding sequence is TGTGCCAGCAGTTTCGGGACTCATGAGTTCTTC.